The sequence of this T cell receptor beta chain was determined in a study of response to subunit inactivated influenza vaccine. Notes on this clonotype: Its matching antigen is unknown.

TCRdb re-analysed the RT-PCR reads in MiXCR, keeping a single row per CDR3 protein. The repertoire holds some 500,000 distinct CDR3 sequences, with 10% to 15% as singletons. Whole-study findings and limits: Researchers suggested that each seasonal influenza vaccination recruits few new T cells.

The J segment lost 7 bases and the V segment lost 5 bases, leaving 11 bases of the junction unmatched. Germline V gene lookup returns CDR1 SGHTA and CDR2 FQGTGA. CDR3 length equals 15 residues. The sample was PBMCs from blood, taken 45 days after vaccination. The gene calls are TRBV7-3 and TRBJ2-1, with TRBD2 matching 7 bases. The sequence derives from a man aged 45-65 years who received an inactivated influenza vaccine. CDR3 sequence: CASSPLGLAENEQFF. CDR3 nucleotide sequence: TGTGCCAGCAGCCCCTTAGGCCTAGCGGAAAATGAGCAGTTCTTC.